These 32 T cell receptor beta chains share one sample of origin, sequenced in a study of T cells in Graves' hyperthyroidism and ophthalmopathy. RNA transcripts provided the source from which TCR beta CDR3 regions were amplified. Researchers ran a first-round RT-PCR on the TCR CDR3 using the HTBI primer set. TCRdb re-called the multiplex PCR reads through MiXCR, storing one row per CDR3 protein. The table lists hundreds of thousands of distinct CDR3 sequences, 38% of them singletons. The sequencing input was blood. The receptor set was obtained from a man between 18 and 35 years old with Graves' hyperthyroidism.

V and J are TRBV29-1 and TRBJ2-7; unclear D gene. The V end lost 7 bases, the J end lost 2 bases, and 12 bases lay between the germline ends. The CDR3 is made up of 12 amino acids. Germline V CDR1 and CDR2: SQVTM, ANQGSEA. Here the CDR3 DNA reads TGCAGCGCCTTAGACATCCCCTACGAGCAGTACTTC. Amino acids: CSALDIPYEQYF.

This clonotype was observed a few times. This chain connects TRBV5-1 to TRBJ2-2, with D possibly TRBD2 on 6 matching bases. V lost 1 base, J lost 1 base, and 8 bases lay in between. The CDR3 length is 15 residues. The germline V gene has CDR1 SGHRS and CDR2 YFSETQ. CDR3: CASSLWGENTGELFF. In DNA, the CDR3 is TGCGCCAGCAGCTTGTGGGGGGAGAACACCGGGGAGCTGTTTTTT. The entire variable domain, with the rest obtained from reference TRBV5-1 and TRBJ2-2, is as follows: KAGVTQTPRYLIKTRGQQVTLSCSPISGHRSVSWYQQTPGQGLQFLFEYFSETQRNKGNFPGRFSGRQFSNSRSEMNVSTLELGDSALYLCASSLWGENTGELFFGEGSRLTVL.

This clonotype was seen many times. The chain links TRBV29-1 to TRBJ2-7, with D perhaps assigned TRBD1 or TRBD2 (6 bases each). From germline, CDR1 is SQVTM and CDR2 ANQGSEA. The CDR3 loop spans 14 amino acids. V gave up 6 bases and J gave up 3 bases, with 18 bases separating them. The CDR3 sequence is CSVQNREVGYEQYF. The CDR3 coding sequence is TGCAGCGTGCAAAACAGGGAGGTAGGCTACGAGCAGTACTTC.

In its sample, this clonotype was seen many times. This chain uses TRBV7-8 with TRBJ1-2; D unresolved. V lost 2 bases and J 2 bases, leaving 6 bases between the germline ends. This CDR3 contains 13 residues. Per germline, CDR1 SGHVS and CDR2 FQNEAQ. CDR3 sequence (DNA): TGTGCCAGCAGCTTATCCACAAACTATGGCTACACCTTC. Translating it yields CASSLSTNYGYTF.

The V call is TRBV2, the J call TRBJ1-2; D is perhaps TRBD1 (5 bases). The V end was cut by 8 bases, the J end by 7 bases, with 14 bases between. The CDR3 is 12 amino acids. The germline V gene has CDR1 SNHLY and CDR2 FYNNEI. CDR3 sequence reads: CASLDGDPGYTF. The CDR3 DNA sequence: TGTGCCAGCTTGGACGGGGACCCTGGCTACACCTTC.

This clonotype was observed a few times. One junction end disagrees with the germline gene, perhaps due to a read error. The chain recombines TRBV10-3 with TRBJ2-5; D might be TRBD1 (6 bases). CDR1 ENHRY and CDR2 SYGVKD come from the germline V gene. The CDR3 has 13 residues. The CDR3 nucleotides read TGTGCCAGCAGTGAGGGACATCAAGAGACCCAGTACTTC. The encoded protein is CASSEGHQETQYF.

The genes are TRBV7-9 and TRBJ2-2; D gene uncertain. The germline V gene encodes CDR1 SEHNR and CDR2 FQNEAQ (reference sequence). V lost 4 bases and J 8 bases, leaving 14 bases between the germline ends. The CDR3 spans 14 residues. The CDR3 nucleotides are TGTGCCAGCAGCTCCAACCTTGATAAGGGGGAGCTGTTTTTT. The encoded protein is CASSSNLDKGELFF.

The chain uses TRBV2 and TRBJ1-1; D remains ambiguous. CDR1 and CDR2 from the germline V gene are SNHLY and FYNNEI. V was pared by 5 bases and J by 4 bases, with 14 bases between. The CDR3 is 14 amino acids. This chain's CDR3 is CASSFLEGSTEAFF. The CDR3 DNA follows: TGTGCCAGCAGTTTTTTGGAGGGAAGCACTGAAGCTTTCTTT.

Ten or more counts support this clonotype. The chain has TRBV29-1 and TRBJ1-2; weak D call: TRBD1 (6 bases). CDR1 and CDR2 from the germline V gene are SQVTM and ANQGSEA. Trimming took 4 bases from V and 3 from J, leaving 9 bases between them. The CDR3 contains 12 residues. The CDR3 sequence: CSVASGDYGYTF. In DNA form, the CDR3 reads TGCAGCGTTGCTTCAGGGGACTATGGCTACACCTTC. The full variable domain, rest sourced from reference TRBV29-1 and TRBJ1-2, is SAVISQKPSRDICQRGTSLTIQCQVDSQVTMMFWYRQQPGQSLTLIATANQGSEATYESGFVIDKFPISRPNLTFSTLTVSNMSPEDSSIYLCSVASGDYGYTFGSGTRLTVV.

This clonotype was counted many times. This chain uses TRBV15 with TRBJ1-5; 7 nucleotides line up with TRBD1. Germline V gene lookup returns CDR1 LNHNV and CDR2 YYDKDF (reference sequence). This CDR3 region has 14 residues. Trimming removed 5 bases from V and 4 bases from J; junction bases left unmatched: 5. CDR3 in amino acids: CATSGDSDNQPQHF. The CDR3 DNA follows: TGTGCCACCAGCGGGGACAGTGATAATCAGCCCCAGCATTTT.

This sequence joins TRBV4-1 and TRBJ1-2; D is unresolved. Germline V gene lookup returns CDR1 MGHRA and CDR2 YSYEKL. V lost 0 bases to trimming and J lost 1 base, with 9 bases between them. This CDR3 has 15 residues. Here the CDR3 reads CASSQENSLNYGYTF. The CDR3 bases are TGCGCCAGCAGCCAAGAAAACAGCCTTAACTATGGCTACACCTTC.

About this clonotype itself: The germline gene is not matched at one end of the junction; a read error may be the cause. The chain has TRBV24-1 and TRBJ2-2; TRBD1 matches 7 bases. Germline V gene sequence: CDR1 KGHDR, CDR2 SFDVKD. The CDR3 contains 16 residues. The CDR3 sequence: CASSFGTDLNTGELFF. The CDR3 nucleotides read TGTGCCAGCAGTTTCGGGACAGACTTAAACACCGGGGAGCTGTTTTTT.

This clonotype was found many times. CDR3 DNA sequence: TGTGCCACCAGCAGAGGTCGGATCTCCTACGAGCAGTACTTC. It encodes CATSRGRISYEQYF. The chain employs TRBV15 and TRBJ2-7; no clear D gene. The V end lost 1 base, the J end lost 0 bases, and 7 bases lay between the germline ends. Germline V gene sequence: CDR1 LNHNV, CDR2 YYDKDF (reference sequence). The CDR3 sequence is 14 residues long.

V usage is TRBV2 and J usage is TRBJ2-2; D not resolved. V was cut by 5 bases and J by 1 base, with 11 bases left in between. Germline CDR1 is SNHLY and CDR2 is FYNNEI. CDR3 length equals 15 residues. This chain's CDR3 is CASSYSIRNTGELFF. CDR3 in DNA: TGTGCCAGCAGTTACTCGATCAGGAACACCGGGGAGCTGTTTTTT. The entire variable domain, with the rest obtained from reference TRBV2 and TRBJ2-2, is as follows: EPEVTQTPSHQVTQMGQEVILRCVPISNHLYFYWYRQILGQKVEFLVSFYNNEISEKSEIFDDQFSVERPDGSNFTLKIRSTKLEDSAMYFCASSYSIRNTGELFFGEGSRLTVL.

J is TRBJ1-2 and V is TRBV7-8; the match to TRBD1 covers 8 bases. V shed 5 bases, J shed 3 bases, and the junction held 8 bases outside the gene matches. This CDR3 has 15 residues. Germline CDR1 and CDR2: SGHVS and FQNEAQ. Here the CDR3 DNA reads TGTGCCAGCAGCCTTTTGGGACAGGATCACTATGGCTACACCTTC. Translating gives CASSLLGQDHYGYTF.

The table lists this clonotype with a few counts. V and J are TRBV6-6 and TRBJ1-1, with 9 bases identical to TRBD1. Germline lookup yields CDR1 MNHNY and CDR2 SVGAGI (reference sequence). V dropped 5 bases and J dropped 1; count of bases not matched to a gene: 8. The CDR3 has 16 residues. CDR3 loop: CASSIGTGRRNTEAFF. CDR3 DNA: TGTGCCAGCAGTATCGGGACAGGGCGGAGGAACACTGAAGCTTTCTTT.

Comments on this clonotype: The CDR3 ends on some other residue instead of the conserved phenylalanine or tryptophan, so this is likely a read error. The V and J genes are TRBV3-1 and TRBJ1-2, with TRBD1 as a possible D gene (5 bases). Germline CDR1 reads LGHDT; CDR2 reads YNNKEL (reference sequence). Trimming shortened V by 6 bases and J by 2 bases, and 13 bases separated the two germline ends. The length of the CDR3 is 14 residues. The CDR3 spells CASSPLEGNYGYTL. The CDR3 bases are TGTGCCAGCAGTCCCCTCGAGGGGAACTATGGCTACACCCTC.

The J gene is TRBJ1-2, the V gene TRBV6-1; TRBD1 aligns across 7 bases. The CDR3 consists of 16 residues. Germline V CDR1 and CDR2: MNHNS, SASEGT. J gave up 7 bases and V 2 bases, and 13 bases lay outside the gene matches. The CDR3 loop is CASSELVSDRTAGYTF. The CDR3 nucleotides are TGTGCCAGCAGTGAATTAGTCTCGGACAGGACGGCTGGCTACACCTTC.

This clonotype appeared many times. This chain links TRBV29-1 with TRBJ2-7; 7 bases line up with TRBD2. The germline V gene encodes CDR1 SQVTM and CDR2 ANQGSEA. The CDR3 has 13 residues. Losses at the gene ends were 4 bases for V and 5 bases for J; bases not matched to a gene: 8. CDR3 region: CSVARGGLNEQYF. CDR3 sequence (DNA): TGCAGCGTTGCAAGGGGAGGGTTGAACGAGCAGTACTTC.

This clonotype showed up just a few times. This sequence joins TRBV5-8 and TRBJ1-6; a weak D match, TRBD1 (5 bases). The V end was cut by 5 bases, the J end by 10 bases, with 19 bases between. The germline gives CDR1 SGHTS, CDR2 YDEGEE. This CDR3 has 15 amino acids. The CDR3 reads CASRFRQGRKSPLHF. The CDR3, as DNA: TGTGCCAGCAGATTCCGTCAGGGTCGCAAATCACCCCTCCACTTT.

This clonotype has more than one count but fewer than ten. This chain links TRBV7-6 with TRBJ1-2, with 8 bases aligning to TRBD1. J lost 8 bases, V lost 5 bases, and 13 bases had no gene match. The V gene's germline CDR1 is SGHVS and CDR2 FNYEAQ. This CDR3 spans 15 amino acids. The CDR3 loop reads CASSPGGDRFDGYTF. The CDR3 nucleotides read TGTGCCAGCAGCCCGGGGGGGGACAGGTTCGACGGCTACACCTTC.

The rearrangement joins TRBV11-2 to TRBJ1-6; D remains ambiguous. V lost 5 bases to trimming and J lost 8 bases, with 16 bases between them. The CDR3 runs 15 residues. Germline values: CDR1 SGHAT, CDR2 FQNNGV. CDR3 in DNA: TGTGCCAGCAGCCTCACTAGCGGTGGGGATTCACCCCTCCACTTT. It yields the protein CASSLTSGGDSPLHF.

Remarks on this clonotype: One base away lies a much larger clone, so this may be a sequencing read error. The CDR3 carries no conserved terminal phenylalanine or tryptophan, so it likely arises from a read error. The chain couples TRBV9 to TRBJ2-5, with 13 bases identical to TRBD2. This CDR3 has 15 residues. V lost 3 bases to trimming and J lost 5 bases; unmatched junction nucleotides: 4. Germline values: CDR1 SGDLS, CDR2 YYNGEE. In DNA form, the CDR3 reads TGTGCCAGCAGCGCGGGGACTAGCGGGGCGGAGACCCAGTACTCC. It codes for CASSAGTSGAETQYS.

This chain uses TRBV7-9 with TRBJ2-3, with TRBD2 identical over 8 bases. CDR1 is SEHNR, CDR2 FQNEAQ, per germline (reference sequence). The V and J ends lost 11 bases and 3 bases, in that order; junction bases with no gene match: 7. There are 13 residues in the CDR3. The CDR3 bases are TGTGCCGCGGGAGCGGGAGTAACAGATACGCAGTATTTT. This translates into CAAGAGVTDTQYF.

The chain carries TRBV20-1 and TRBJ2-7; the match to TRBD2 covers 10 bases. Per the germline V gene, CDR1 is DFQATT and CDR2 is SNEGSKA (reference sequence). CDR3 size: 12 residues. CDR3: CSLAGGPDEQYF. CDR3 nucleotides: TGCAGCTTAGCGGGGGGCCCCGACGAGCAGTACTTC.

J is TRBJ2-7 and V is TRBV7-9, with D tentatively TRBD1 (7 bases). Germline CDR1 is SEHNR and CDR2 is FQNEAQ (reference sequence). Trimming cost V 7 bases and J 0 bases, with 13 bases left between them. CDR3 length: 14 amino acids. The DNA of the CDR3 is TGTGCCAGCACCGGCGGGACAGTCTCCTACGAGCAGTACTTC. It encodes CASTGGTVSYEQYF.

In its sample, this clonotype was seen a few times. This chain links TRBV19 with TRBJ2-2; a possible D gene is TRBD1 (6 bases). Germline CDR1 and CDR2: LNHDA and SQIVND (reference sequence). The CDR3 is 15 amino acids. The germline V and J ends were trimmed by 7 bases and 7 bases, with 19 bases remaining between them. The chain's CDR3 is CASTHLRTEGGELFF. CDR3 nucleotide sequence: TGTGCCAGTACCCATCTGCGGACAGAGGGCGGGGAGCTGTTTTTT.

The V and J genes are TRBV7-3 and TRBJ2-7; 7 nucleotides match TRBD2. The J call may be wrong; the DNA end is better matched by TRBJ2-1. This CDR3 comprises 16 residues. Looked up from germline, CDR1 is SGHTA and CDR2 is FQGTGA. The CDR3 is CASSSTSASSYNEQFF. In nucleotides, the CDR3 is TGTGCCAGCAGTAGTACTAGCGCCAGCTCCTACAATGAGCAGTTCTTC.

This clonotype was picked up many times. This chain links TRBV10-3 with TRBJ1-1, with TRBD1 as a possible D gene (5 bases). Germline-derived CDR1 and CDR2 are ENHRY and SYGVKD. Trimming stripped 8 bases from V and 3 bases from J, with 7 bases between. The CDR3 has 11 residues. The CDR3 DNA is TGTGCCATCGGAGGGGACACTGAAGCTTTCTTT. Its translation: CAIGGDTEAFF.

With regard to this clonotype: A junction boundary mismatches the germline segment, possibly from a read error. The chain couples TRBV5-1 to TRBJ2-7; 9 positions match TRBD2. CDR1 and CDR2 (germline): SGHRS, YFSETQ. CDR3 size: 16 residues. This CDR3 reads CASSLAASGISYEQYF. CDR3 bases: TGTGCCAGCAGCTTAGCGGCTAGCGGGATCTCCTACGAGCAGTACTTC.

This clonotype was found once. As DNA, the CDR3 is TGTGCCAGCAGTTTATTTGGGACAGAACTTTTGAACACTGAAGCTTTCTTT. It translates to CASSLFGTELLNTEAFF. The chain combines TRBV12-3 or TRBV12-4 with TRBJ1-1, with TRBD1 matching over 7 bases. This CDR3 has 17 amino acids. With V trimmed by 2 bases and J by 0 bases, 9 bases remained unmatched.

This clonotype appeared many times. This sequence joins TRBV10-3 and TRBJ1-1; D is perhaps TRBD1 (5 bases). CDR1 is ENHRY and CDR2 is SYGVKD in the germline V gene. Trimming took 7 bases from V and 4 from J, leaving 13 bases between them. The CDR3 extends over 13 amino acids. CDR3 in amino acids: CAINGGMSTEAFF. CDR3 coding DNA: TGTGCCATCAATGGGGGTATGAGCACTGAAGCTTTCTTT.